This T cell receptor beta chain comes out of a study of cytomegalovirus exposure and HLA in healthy donors. Study in general: The approximately 120 validation repertoires and the 666 first-cohort repertoires shared a platform, a later analysis reported.

Germline-derived CDR1 and CDR2 are SGHTA and FQGNSA. The CDR3 covers 14 residues. The ends lost 3 bases at V and 3 bases at J; junction bases unmatched: 4. Concerning this clone: What it binds is not known.

Generated by immunoSEQ multiplex PCR, the TCRdb table keeps only in-frame clones and is missing some. The table has under 200,000 clones, about 90% seen once. Study-level results: The study designated over 150 TCR beta chains cytomegalovirus-associated. Reportedly, cytomegalovirus status was diagnosed with high sensitivity and specificity.

A 120-subject validation cohort, separate from the approximately 670-subject first cohort, supplied the donors. Specimen: PBMCs. The TCR originated in a woman aged 25 to 39 in good health and CMV-seronegative. The V call is TRBV7-2, the J call TRBJ1-2; 7 positions agree with TRBD1. DNA for the CDR3: TGTGCCAGCAGCTTCACCGGGACAGACTATGGCTACACCTTC. Protein: CASSFTGTDYGYTF.